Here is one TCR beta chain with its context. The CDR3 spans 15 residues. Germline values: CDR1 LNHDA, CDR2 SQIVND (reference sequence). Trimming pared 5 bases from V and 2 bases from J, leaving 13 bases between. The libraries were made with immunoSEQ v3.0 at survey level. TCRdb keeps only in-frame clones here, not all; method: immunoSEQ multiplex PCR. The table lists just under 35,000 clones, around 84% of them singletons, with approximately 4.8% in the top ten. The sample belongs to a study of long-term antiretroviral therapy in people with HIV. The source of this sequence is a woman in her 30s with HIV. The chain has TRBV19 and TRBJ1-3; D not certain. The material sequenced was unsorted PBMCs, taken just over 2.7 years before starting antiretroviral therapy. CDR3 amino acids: CASSETWGTGNTIYF. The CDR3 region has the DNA TGTGCCAGTAGTGAGACGTGGGGAACTGGAAACACCATATATTTT.